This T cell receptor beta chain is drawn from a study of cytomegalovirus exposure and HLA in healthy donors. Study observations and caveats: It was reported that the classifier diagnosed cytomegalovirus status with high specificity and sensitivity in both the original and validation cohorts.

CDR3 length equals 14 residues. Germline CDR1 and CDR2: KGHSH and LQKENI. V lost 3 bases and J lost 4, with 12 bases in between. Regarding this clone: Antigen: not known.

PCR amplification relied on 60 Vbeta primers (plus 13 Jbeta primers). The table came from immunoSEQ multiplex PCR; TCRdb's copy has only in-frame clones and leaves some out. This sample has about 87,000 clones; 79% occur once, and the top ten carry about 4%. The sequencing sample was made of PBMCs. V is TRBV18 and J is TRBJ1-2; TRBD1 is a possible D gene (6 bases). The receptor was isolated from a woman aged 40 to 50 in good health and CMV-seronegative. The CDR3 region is CASSPGQPSYGYTF. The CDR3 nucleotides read TGTGCCAGCTCACCCGGACAGCCTAGCTATGGCTACACCTTC.